This T cell receptor (beta chain) is from a study of blood T cell repertoires in COVID-19. Background on the study: PBMCs, B-cell-depleted T cells, or T cells provided the cDNA or gDNA that made up the material.

In the original analysis: Cell counts per sample came from amplifying reference gene primers. Clones were read by immunoSEQ multiplex PCR, and TCRdb kept only the in-frame ones, dropping some. V and J calls and clone size come straight from that table; D and trimming were deduced from the DNA. The sample lists about 180,000 clones, about 88% occurring once. Germline loops: CDR1 SGHAT, CDR2 FQNNGV. The CDR3 length is 16 residues. V lost 1 base and J lost 3, with 13 bases in between. The chain links TRBV11-2 to TRBJ2-1, with D hard to call. The sample taken for sequencing was peripheral blood. This receptor was obtained from a man between 18 and 35 years old who had recovered from COVID-19. CDR3 sequence (DNA): TGTGCCAGCAGCTTAGGTAACACCGTGCTCTACAATGAGCAGTTCTTC. Translated: CASSLGNTVLYNEQFF.